This TCR beta chain emerged from a study of beta chain features in type 1 diabetes. Study context: The patients were much like the healthy donors in age, gender and cell yields. General study points: Equally in patients and controls, PCR might preferentially amplify shorter templates. Within each of all four CD4+ subsets, Type 1 diabetes patients had TCRB CDR3s that were moderately but significantly shorter.

Details on this clone: Its antigen remains unidentified.

This CDR3 has 18 amino acids. The V segment lost 3 bases and the J segment 0 bases; nucleotides outside the gene matches: 4. CDR1 is LNHDA and CDR2 is SQIVND in the germline V gene (reference sequence). TCRB transcripts that were expressed got sequenced, as all of the isolated RNA had been reverse transcribed. Profiled with immunoSEQ multiplex PCR; TCRdb holds only in-frame clones, not every one. The repertoire includes 150,000 to 190,000 clones, 10% of them detected once, and more than 0.4% sits in the top ten. This rearrangement joins TRBV19 to TRBJ2-6; 11 bases align to TRBD1. The TCR comes from a young man with type 1 diabetes. The specimen sequenced was central memory CD4+ T cells from blood. As DNA, the CDR3 is TGTGCCAGTAGTATTCATGGGACAGGGGGCTCTGGGGCCAACGTCCTGACTTTC. Encoded protein: CASSIHGTGGSGANVLTF.